The 8 T cell receptor beta chains presented below share a single source sample, sequenced in a study of blood T cell repertoires in COVID-19. Some clones are missing from TCRdb's copy, which holds only in-frame ones; the method was immunoSEQ multiplex PCR. Among 50,000 to 70,000 clones listed, 80% to 95% were seen once. Material: peripheral blood. Receptors originate from a woman older than 75 with active COVID-19.

V and J are TRBV28 and TRBJ2-2, with D uncertain. The germline CDR1 and CDR2 sequences are MDHEN and SYDVKM. CDR3 length: 12 amino acids. V lost 5 bases to trimming and J lost 5 bases, with 6 bases between them. The CDR3 nucleotides read TGTGCCAGCAGTCGGGTTACCGGGGAGCTGTTTTTT. Residues: CASSRVTGELFF.

This clone appeared a single time. The J gene is TRBJ2-3, the V gene TRBV28; 7 bases agree with TRBD1. Looked up from germline, CDR1 is MDHEN and CDR2 is SYDVKM. CDR3 size: 12 residues. With 7 bases clipped from V and 4 bases from J, the junction kept 2 bases outside the gene matches. CDR3 in DNA: TGTGCCAGCACGACAGGGCCAGATACGCAGTATTTT. This encodes CASTTGPDTQYF.

The chain uses TRBV28 and TRBJ1-6; no definite D call. The length of the CDR3 is 16 residues. Trimming took off 6 bases at V and 10 bases at J, with 22 bases between the two ends. CDR1 and CDR2 (germline): MDHEN, SYDVKM. CDR3 region: CASRLGGVTAGSPLHF. CDR3 nucleotides: TGTGCCAGCAGATTGGGCGGCGTGACGGCGGGATCACCCCTCCACTTT.

This sequence joins TRBV4-2 and TRBJ2-7; 10 bases are shared with TRBD2. CDR3 size: 15 residues. Germline V lookup: CDR1 LGHNA, CDR2 YNFKEQ. Unmatched junction bases numbered 3, after V lost 1 base and J lost 3 bases. The chain's CDR3 is CASSQVSSGSYEQYF. The CDR3 coding sequence is TGTGCCAGCAGCCAAGTATCTAGCGGGAGCTACGAGCAGTACTTC.

This chain joins TRBV5-1 and TRBJ1-5; possible D gene TRBD1, 6 bases. CDR3 size: 15 residues. V dropped 4 bases and J dropped 6 bases, with 17 bases sitting between them. CDR1 SGHRS and CDR2 YFSETQ come from the germline V gene. CDR3: CASSPGGGTLQPQHF. As DNA, the CDR3 is TGCGCCAGCAGCCCGGGAGGGGGGACCCTTCAGCCCCAGCATTTT.

This rearrangement joins TRBV19 to TRBJ2-6; D ambiguous. The CDR3 consists of 14 residues. From germline, CDR1 is LNHDA and CDR2 SQIVND (reference sequence). V lost 5 bases and J 4 bases, leaving 9 bases between the germline ends. DNA of the CDR3: TGTGCCAGTAGTCAGGAATCCGGGGCCAACGTCCTGACTTTC. Protein product: CASSQESGANVLTF. Together with reference TRBV19 and TRBJ2-6, the CDR3 gives the full variable domain: DGGITQSPKYLFRKEGQNVTLSCEQNLNHDAMYWYRQDPGQGLRLIYYSQIVNDFQKGDIAEGYSVSREKKESFPLTVTSAQKNPTAFYLCASSQESGANVLTFGAGSRLTVL.

V gene TRBV4-2 combines with J gene TRBJ2-2; TRBD1 aligns across 10 bases. Looked up from germline, CDR1 is LGHNA and CDR2 is YNFKEQ. The CDR3 is made up of 15 amino acids. V trimming: 3 bases; J trimming: 4 bases; junction bases outside the gene matches: 2. CDR3 nucleotides: TGTGCCAGCAGCCATGGACAGGGGGGCACCGGGGAGCTGTTTTTT. Translating it yields CASSHGQGGTGELFF.

The CDR3 spells CASSSKWAYGDTQYF. In DNA, the CDR3 is TGTGCCAGCAGCTCAAAGTGGGCCTATGGGGATACGCAGTATTTT. The V and J genes are TRBV7-2 and TRBJ2-3; no definite D call. CDR3 length equals 15 residues. CDR1 is SGHTA and CDR2 is FQGNSA in the germline V gene. The germline V and J ends were trimmed by 4 bases and 6 bases, with 17 bases remaining between them.